This T cell receptor (beta chain) was obtained from a study of radiation and T cells in renal cell carcinoma. Germline assignment: CDR1 SGHTA and CDR2 FQGNSA. The length of the CDR3 is 16 residues. Trimming removed 0 bases at V and 8 bases at J, with 17 bases between. Repertoires were generated with immunoSEQ multiplex PCR, while TCRdb's copy carries only in-frame clones and drops some. The table has 40,000 to 60,000 clones, 80% seen once. As for time point: blood 2 weeks post-SBRT. Indicated treatment: 15 Gy SBRT to primary tumor, nephrectomy 4 weeks later. This clonotype was obtained from a woman aged 70 to 79 with renal cell carcinoma. The source material was blood, sampled from a patient whose treatment included radiotherapy and nephrectomy. This sequence joins TRBV7-2 and TRBJ2-1, with D possibly being TRBD2 (7 bases). This CDR3 is CASSLAPRGAGHEQFF. CDR3 bases: TGTGCCAGCAGCTTAGCTCCTCGGGGGGCTGGGCATGAGCAGTTCTTC.